This T cell receptor (beta chain) is drawn from a study of shared clonotypes between healthy human individuals. Whole-study results and caveats: Researchers sampled only blood; tissue repertoires likely differ.

Assay used: immunoSEQ multiplex PCR; TCRdb lists only in-frame clones, some missing. This sample has 2 million to 2.5 million clones; nearly 97% occur once, and the top ten carry around 0.13%. With respect to this clone: Its matching antigen is unknown.

The TCR was taken from a man between 18 and 35 years old in good health. The specimen sequenced was naive CD4+ T cells sorted from blood. Subset specified: CD45RA+ positively selected.

This chain's CDR3 is CASSPATGDESGYTF. The DNA for the CDR3 is TGTGCCAGCTCACCGGCGACAGGGGATGAGAGCGGCTACACCTTC. This chain links TRBV18 with TRBJ1-2; 8 bases map to TRBD1. The germline V gene encodes CDR1 KGHSH and CDR2 LQKENI. The CDR3 totals 15 residues. Trimming at V came to 3 bases and at J to 8 bases, leaving 11 bases not matched to a gene.